This T cell receptor beta chain was identified in a study of blood T cells in healthy people across ages. Trimming cost V 1 base and J 8 bases, with 20 bases left between them. The CDR3 is 16 residues long. Germline CDR1 reads MGHRA; CDR2 reads YSYEKL. There are many counts of this clonotype. Alongside a J-beta primer mix, a sample-barcoded 5' primer served in a second PCR lasting about 7 to 12 cycles. TCRdb reanalysed the 5' RACE reads using MiXCR and keeps one entry per CDR3 protein. The sample has about 930,000 distinct CDR3 sequences, almost 30% seen once. This sample also belongs to another study, concerning T cells of mothers and their children.

Material: blood. This clonotype was sampled from a middle-aged woman in good health. The chain has TRBV4-1 and TRBJ1-2; D unclear. In DNA, the CDR3 is TGCGCCAGCAGCCAAGGTTCGGCAGGTTCGGCGTGGGGCTACACCTTC. Protein sequence: CASSQGSAGSAWGYTF.